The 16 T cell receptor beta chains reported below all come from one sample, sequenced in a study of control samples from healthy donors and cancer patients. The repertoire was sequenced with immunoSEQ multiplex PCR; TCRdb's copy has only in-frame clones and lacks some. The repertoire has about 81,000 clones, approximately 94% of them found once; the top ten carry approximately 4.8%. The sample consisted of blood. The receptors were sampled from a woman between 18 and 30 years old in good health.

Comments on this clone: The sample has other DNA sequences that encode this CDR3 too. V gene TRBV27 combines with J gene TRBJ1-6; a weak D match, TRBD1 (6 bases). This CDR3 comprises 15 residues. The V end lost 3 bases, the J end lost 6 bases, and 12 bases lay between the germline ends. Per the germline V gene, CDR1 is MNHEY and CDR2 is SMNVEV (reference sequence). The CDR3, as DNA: TGTGCCAGCAGTTTCATAACCAGGGGTAATTCACCCCTCCACTTT. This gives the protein CASSFITRGNSPLHF.

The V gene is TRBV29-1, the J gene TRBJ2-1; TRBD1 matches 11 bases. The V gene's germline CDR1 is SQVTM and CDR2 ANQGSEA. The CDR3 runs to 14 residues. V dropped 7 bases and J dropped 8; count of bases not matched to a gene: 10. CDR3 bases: TGCAGCGCAACTCCGGGACAGGGGGTGCATGAGCAGTTCTTC. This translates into CSATPGQGVHEQFF.

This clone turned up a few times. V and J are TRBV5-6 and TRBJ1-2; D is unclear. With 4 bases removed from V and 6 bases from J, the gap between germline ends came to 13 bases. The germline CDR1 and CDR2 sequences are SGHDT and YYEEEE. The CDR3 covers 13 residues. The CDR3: CASSPVGFHGYTF. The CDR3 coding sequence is TGTGCCAGCAGCCCTGTCGGGTTCCATGGCTACACCTTC.

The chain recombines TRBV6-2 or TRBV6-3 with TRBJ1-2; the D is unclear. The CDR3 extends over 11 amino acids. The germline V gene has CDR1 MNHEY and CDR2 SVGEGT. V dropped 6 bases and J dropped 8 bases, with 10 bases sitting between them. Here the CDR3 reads CASSQAWGYTF. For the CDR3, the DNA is TGTGCCAGCAGCCAGGCGTGGGGCTACACCTTC.

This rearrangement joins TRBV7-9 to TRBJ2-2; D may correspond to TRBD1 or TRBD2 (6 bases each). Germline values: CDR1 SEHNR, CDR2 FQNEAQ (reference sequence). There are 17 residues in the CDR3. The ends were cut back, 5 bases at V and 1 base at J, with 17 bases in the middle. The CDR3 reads CASSLGGLVGNTGELFF. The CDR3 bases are TGTGCCAGCAGCCTCGGGGGCCTAGTCGGGAACACCGGGGAGCTGTTTTTT.

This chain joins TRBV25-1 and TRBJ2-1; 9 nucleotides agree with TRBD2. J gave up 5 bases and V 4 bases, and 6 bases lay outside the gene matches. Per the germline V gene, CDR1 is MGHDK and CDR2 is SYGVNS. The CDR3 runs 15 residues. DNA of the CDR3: TGTGCCAGCAGTGGCCCTAGCGGGACCGACAATGAGCAGTTCTTC. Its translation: CASSGPSGTDNEQFF.

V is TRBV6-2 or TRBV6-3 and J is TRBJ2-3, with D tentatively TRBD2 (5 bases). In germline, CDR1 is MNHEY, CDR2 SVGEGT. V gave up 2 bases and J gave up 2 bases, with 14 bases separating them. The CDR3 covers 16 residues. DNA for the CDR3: TGTGCCAGCAGTTACAGTGCGCCTAGCTCCACAGATACGCAGTATTTT. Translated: CASSYSAPSSTDTQYF.

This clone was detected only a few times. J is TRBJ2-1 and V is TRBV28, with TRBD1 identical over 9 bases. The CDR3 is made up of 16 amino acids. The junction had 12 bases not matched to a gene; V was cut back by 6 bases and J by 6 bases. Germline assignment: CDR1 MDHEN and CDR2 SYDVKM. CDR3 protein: CASSFYTGQGINEQFF. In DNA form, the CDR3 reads TGTGCCAGCAGCTTCTATACGGGACAGGGAATCAATGAGCAGTTCTTC.

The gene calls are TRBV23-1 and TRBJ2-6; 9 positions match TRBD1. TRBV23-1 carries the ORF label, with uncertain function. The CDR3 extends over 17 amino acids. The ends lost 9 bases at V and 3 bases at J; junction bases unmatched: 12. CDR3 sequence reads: CASLTPGQGLGANVLTF. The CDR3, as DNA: TGCGCCAGTCTCACTCCGGGACAGGGTCTTGGGGCCAACGTCCTGACTTTC.

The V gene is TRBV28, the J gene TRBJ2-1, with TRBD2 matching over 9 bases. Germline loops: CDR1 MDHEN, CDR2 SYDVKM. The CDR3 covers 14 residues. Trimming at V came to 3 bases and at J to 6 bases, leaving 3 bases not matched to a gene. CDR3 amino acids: CASSLREGRNEQFF. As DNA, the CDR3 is TGTGCCAGCAGTTTGCGGGAGGGCCGCAATGAGCAGTTCTTC.

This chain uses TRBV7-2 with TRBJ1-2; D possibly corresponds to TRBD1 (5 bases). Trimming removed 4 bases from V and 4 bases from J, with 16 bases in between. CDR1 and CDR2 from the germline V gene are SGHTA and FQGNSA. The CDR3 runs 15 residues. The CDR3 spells CASSYSLGATYGYTF. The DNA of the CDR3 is TGTGCCAGCAGCTACTCCCTAGGGGCTACCTATGGCTACACCTTC.

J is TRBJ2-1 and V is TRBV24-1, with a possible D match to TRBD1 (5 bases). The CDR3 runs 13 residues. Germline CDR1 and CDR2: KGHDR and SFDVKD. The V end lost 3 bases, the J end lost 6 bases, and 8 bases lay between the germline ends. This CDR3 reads CATSDHRINEQFF. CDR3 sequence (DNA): TGTGCCACCAGTGATCACAGGATCAATGAGCAGTTCTTC.

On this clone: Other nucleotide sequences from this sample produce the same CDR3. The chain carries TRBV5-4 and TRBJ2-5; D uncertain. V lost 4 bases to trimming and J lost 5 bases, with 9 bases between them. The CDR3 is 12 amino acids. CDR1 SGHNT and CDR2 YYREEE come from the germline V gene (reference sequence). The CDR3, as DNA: TGTGCCAGCAGCCTGCTTGGGGAGACCCAGTACTTC. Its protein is CASSLLGETQYF.

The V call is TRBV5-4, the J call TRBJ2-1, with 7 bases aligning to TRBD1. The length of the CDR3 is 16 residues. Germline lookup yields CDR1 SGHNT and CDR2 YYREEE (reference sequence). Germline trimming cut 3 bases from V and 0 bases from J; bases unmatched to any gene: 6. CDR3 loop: CASSSGQARSYNEQFF. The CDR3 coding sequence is TGTGCCAGCAGCTCTGGACAGGCGCGCTCCTACAATGAGCAGTTCTTC.

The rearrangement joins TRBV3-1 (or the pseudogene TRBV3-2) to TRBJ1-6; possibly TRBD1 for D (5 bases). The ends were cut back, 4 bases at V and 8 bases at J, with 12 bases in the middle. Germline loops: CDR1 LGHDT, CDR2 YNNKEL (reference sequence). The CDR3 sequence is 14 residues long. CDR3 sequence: CASSRQGSDSPLHF. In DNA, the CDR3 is TGTGCCAGCAGCCGGCAGGGTTCGGATTCACCCCTCCACTTT.

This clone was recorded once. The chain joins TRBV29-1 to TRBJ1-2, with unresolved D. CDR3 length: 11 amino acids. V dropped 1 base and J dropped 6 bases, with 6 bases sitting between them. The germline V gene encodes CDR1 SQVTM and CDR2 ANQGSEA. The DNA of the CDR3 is TGCAGCGTTGAAGTCGGGAATGGCTACACCTTC. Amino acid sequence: CSVEVGNGYTF.